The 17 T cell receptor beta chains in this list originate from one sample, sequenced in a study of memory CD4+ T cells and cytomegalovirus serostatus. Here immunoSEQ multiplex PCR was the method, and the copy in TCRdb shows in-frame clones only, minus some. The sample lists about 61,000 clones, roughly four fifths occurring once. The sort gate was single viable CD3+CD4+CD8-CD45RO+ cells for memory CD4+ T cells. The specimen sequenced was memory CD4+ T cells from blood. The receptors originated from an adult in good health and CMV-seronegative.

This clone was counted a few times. The CDR3, as DNA: TGTGCCAGCACCCGGGTAGCTAGCGGGACCCTTAGCACAGATACGCAGTATTTT. Translation: CASTRVASGTLSTDTQYF. The V call is TRBV28, the J call TRBJ2-3, with TRBD2 matching 9 bases. Trimming at V came to 7 bases and at J to 0 bases, leaving 14 bases not matched to a gene. Per germline, CDR1 MDHEN and CDR2 SYDVKM. The CDR3 has 18 residues.

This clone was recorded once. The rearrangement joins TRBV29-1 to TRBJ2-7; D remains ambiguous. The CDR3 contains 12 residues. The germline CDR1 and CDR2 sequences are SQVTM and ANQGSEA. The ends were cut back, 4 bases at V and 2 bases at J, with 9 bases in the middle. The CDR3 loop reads CSVAVTPYEQYF. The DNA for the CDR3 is TGCAGCGTTGCCGTCACCCCCTACGAGCAGTACTTC.

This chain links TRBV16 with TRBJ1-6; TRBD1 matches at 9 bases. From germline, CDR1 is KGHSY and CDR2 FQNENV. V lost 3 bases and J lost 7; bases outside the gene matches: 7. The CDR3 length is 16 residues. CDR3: CASSHYDRGTNSPLHF. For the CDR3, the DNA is TGTGCCAGCAGCCACTATGACAGGGGGACGAATTCACCCCTCCACTTT.

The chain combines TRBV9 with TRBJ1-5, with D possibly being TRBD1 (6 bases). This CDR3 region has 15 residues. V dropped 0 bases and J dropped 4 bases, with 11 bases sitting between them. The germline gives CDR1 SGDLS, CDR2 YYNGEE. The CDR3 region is CASSVEGEPNQPQHF. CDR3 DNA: TGTGCCAGCAGCGTAGAGGGGGAGCCGAATCAGCCCCAGCATTTT.

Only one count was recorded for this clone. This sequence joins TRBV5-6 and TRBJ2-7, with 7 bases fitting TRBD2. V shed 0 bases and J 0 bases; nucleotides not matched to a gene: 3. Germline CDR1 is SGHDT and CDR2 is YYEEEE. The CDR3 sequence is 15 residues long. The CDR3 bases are TGTGCCAGCAGCTTGGGCAGGACTAGCTCCTACGAGCAGTACTTC. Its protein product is CASSLGRTSSYEQYF.

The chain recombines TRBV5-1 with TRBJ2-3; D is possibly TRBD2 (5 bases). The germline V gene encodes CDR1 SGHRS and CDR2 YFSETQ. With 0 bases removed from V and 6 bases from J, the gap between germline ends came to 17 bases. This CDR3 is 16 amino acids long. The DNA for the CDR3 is TGCGCCAGCAGCTTGGCCTCCTTCCGGGGAAGGGATACGCAGTATTTT. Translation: CASSLASFRGRDTQYF.

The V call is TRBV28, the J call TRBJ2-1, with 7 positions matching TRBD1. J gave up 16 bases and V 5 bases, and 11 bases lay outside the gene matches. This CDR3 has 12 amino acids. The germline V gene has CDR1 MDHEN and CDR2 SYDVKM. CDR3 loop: CASSPPGQVVFF. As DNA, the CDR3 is TGTGCCAGCAGTCCGCCAGGACAGGTAGTCTTCTTC.

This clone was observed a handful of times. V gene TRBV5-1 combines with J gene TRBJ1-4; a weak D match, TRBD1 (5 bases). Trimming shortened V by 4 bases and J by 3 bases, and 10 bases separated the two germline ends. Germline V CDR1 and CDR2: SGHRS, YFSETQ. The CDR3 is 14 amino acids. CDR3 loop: CASSKLGPNEKLFF. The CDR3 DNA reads TGCGCCAGCAGCAAACTGGGACCTAATGAAAAACTGTTTTTT.

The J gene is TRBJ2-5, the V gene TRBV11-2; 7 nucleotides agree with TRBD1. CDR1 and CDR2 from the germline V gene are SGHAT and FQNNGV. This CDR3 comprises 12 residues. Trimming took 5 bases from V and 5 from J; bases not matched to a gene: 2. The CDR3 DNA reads TGTGCCAGCAGCACAGGGGTCGAGACCCAGTACTTC. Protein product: CASSTGVETQYF.

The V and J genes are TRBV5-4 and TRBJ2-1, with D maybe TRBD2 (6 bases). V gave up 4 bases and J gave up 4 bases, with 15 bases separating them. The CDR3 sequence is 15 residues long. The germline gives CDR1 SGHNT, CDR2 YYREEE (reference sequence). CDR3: CASSGGVRGYNEQFF. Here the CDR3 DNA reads TGTGCCAGCAGCGGAGGGGTTCGCGGTTACAATGAGCAGTTCTTC. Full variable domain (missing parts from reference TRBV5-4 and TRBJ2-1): ETGVTQSPTHLIKTRGQQVTLRCSSQSGHNTVSWYQQALGQGPQFIFQYYREEENGRGNFPPRFSGLQFPNYSSELNVNALELDDSALYLCASSGGVRGYNEQFFGPGTRLTVL.

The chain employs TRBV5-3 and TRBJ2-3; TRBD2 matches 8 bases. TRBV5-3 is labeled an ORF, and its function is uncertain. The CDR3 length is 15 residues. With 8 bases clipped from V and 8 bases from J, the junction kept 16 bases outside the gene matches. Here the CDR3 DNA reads TGTGCCAGCATCGATGGCGGGAGGACTACGGGTACGCAGTATTTT. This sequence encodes CASIDGGRTTGTQYF.

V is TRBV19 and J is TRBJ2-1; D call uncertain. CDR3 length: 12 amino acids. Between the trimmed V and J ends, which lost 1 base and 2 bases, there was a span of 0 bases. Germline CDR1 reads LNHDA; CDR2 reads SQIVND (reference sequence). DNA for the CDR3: TGTGCCAGTAGTATAGCCTACAATGAGCAGTTCTTC. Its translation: CASSIAYNEQFF.

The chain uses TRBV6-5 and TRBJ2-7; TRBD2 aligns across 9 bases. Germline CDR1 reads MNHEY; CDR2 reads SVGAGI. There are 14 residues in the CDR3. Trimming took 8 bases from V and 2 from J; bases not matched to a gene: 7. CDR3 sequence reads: CASSSGGKTYEQYF. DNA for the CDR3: TGTGCCAGCTCCAGCGGGGGGAAAACCTACGAGCAGTACTTC.

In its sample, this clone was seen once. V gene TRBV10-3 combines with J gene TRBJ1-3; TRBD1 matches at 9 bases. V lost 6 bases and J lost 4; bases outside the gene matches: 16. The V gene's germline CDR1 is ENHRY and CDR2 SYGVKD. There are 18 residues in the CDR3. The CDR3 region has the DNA TGTGCCATCAGCGGACCTAAACAGGGGGCATTGCGGGGAAACACCATATATTTT. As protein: CAISGPKQGALRGNTIYF.

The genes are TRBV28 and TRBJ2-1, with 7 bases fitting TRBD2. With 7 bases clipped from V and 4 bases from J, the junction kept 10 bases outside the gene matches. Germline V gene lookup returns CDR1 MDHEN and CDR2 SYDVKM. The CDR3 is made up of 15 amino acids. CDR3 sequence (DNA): TGTGCCAGCACCCAGAGCGGGGCCAGTTACAATGAGCAGTTCTTC. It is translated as CASTQSGASYNEQFF.

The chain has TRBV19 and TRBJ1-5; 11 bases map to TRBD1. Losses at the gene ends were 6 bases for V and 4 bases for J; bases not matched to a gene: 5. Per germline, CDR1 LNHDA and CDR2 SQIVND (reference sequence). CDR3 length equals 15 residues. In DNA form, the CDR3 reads TGTGCCAGTAGATTGGGGACAGGGGGAAATCAGCCCCAGCATTTT. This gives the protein CASRLGTGGNQPQHF.

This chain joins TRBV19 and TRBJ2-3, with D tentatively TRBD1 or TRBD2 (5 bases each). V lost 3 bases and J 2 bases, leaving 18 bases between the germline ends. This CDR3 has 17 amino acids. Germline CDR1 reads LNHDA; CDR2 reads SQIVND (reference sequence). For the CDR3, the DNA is TGTGCCAGTAGTATTGTCCGGGGTGGGGCTACCACAGATACGCAGTATTTT. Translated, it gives CASSIVRGGATTDTQYF.